The T cell receptor (beta chain) under discussion was sequenced for a study of shared clonotypes between healthy human individuals. The overall study: Donors had three CD4 naive, three CD4 memory, two CD8 naive and one CD8 memory plate apiece.

General study findings and limits: Represented diversity (both genetic and exposure-history) was limited by the small number of donors.

In its sample, this clone was seen once. Its antigen is undetermined. This CDR3 region has 16 residues. Germline V CDR1 and CDR2: SGHRS, YFSETQ. The trim removed 4 bases at V and 1 base at J, leaving 8 bases unmatched. The method was immunoSEQ multiplex PCR; TCRdb's version includes in-frame clones alone and lacks a portion of them. The sample lists around 700,000 clones, about 78% seen once, with 1.8% in the top ten. V usage is TRBV5-1 and J usage is TRBJ2-1, with 7 bases fitting TRBD2. The sequencing sample was made of memory CD4+ T cells sorted from blood. Stated subset: CD45RA-negative fraction. This sequence originates from a woman aged 30 to 39 in good health. Here the CDR3 DNA reads TGCGCCAGCAGCCTACTAGCGTCTAAGTCCTACAATGAGCAGTTCTTC. Translation: CASSLLASKSYNEQFF.